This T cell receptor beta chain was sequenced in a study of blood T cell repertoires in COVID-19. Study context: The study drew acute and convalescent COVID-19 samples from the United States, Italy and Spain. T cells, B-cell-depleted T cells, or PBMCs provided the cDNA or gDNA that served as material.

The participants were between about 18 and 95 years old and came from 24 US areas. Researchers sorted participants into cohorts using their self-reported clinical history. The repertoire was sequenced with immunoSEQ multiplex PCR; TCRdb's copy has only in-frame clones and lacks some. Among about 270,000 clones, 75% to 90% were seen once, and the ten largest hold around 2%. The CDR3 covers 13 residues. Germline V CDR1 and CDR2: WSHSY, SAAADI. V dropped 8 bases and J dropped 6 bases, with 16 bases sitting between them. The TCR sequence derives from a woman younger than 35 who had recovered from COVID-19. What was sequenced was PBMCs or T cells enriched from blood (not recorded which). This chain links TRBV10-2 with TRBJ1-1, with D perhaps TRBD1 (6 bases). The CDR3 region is CASGRGAGAEAFF. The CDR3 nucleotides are TGCGCCAGCGGCCGGGGGGCGGGGGCTGAAGCTTTCTTT.